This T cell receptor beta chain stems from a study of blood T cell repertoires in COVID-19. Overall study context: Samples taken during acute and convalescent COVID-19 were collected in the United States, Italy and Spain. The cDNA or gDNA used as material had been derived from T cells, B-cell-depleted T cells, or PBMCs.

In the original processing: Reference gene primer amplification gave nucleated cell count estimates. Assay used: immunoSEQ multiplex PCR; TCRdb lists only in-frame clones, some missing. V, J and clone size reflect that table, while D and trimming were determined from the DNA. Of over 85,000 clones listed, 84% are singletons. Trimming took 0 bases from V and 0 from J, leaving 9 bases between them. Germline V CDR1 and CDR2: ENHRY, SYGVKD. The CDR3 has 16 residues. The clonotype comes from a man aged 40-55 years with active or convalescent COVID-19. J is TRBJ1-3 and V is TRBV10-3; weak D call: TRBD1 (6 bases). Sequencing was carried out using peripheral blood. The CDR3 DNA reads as TGTGCCATCAGTGAGTCGACAGGACCCTCTGGAAACACCATATATTTT. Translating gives CAISESTGPSGNTIYF.